This T cell receptor beta chain was identified in a study of early T cells in non-severe SARS-CoV-2 infection. This clonotype was picked up a small number of times. MiXCR, applied by TCRdb to the 5' RACE reads, yields one record per CDR3 protein. The sample lists roughly 68,000 distinct CDR3 sequences, over 4.5% occurring once. Losses at the gene ends were 8 bases for V and 10 bases for J; bases not matched to a gene: 11. CDR3 length: 13 amino acids. The germline CDR1 and CDR2 sequences are GTSNPN and SVGIG (reference sequence). The chain employs TRBV30 and TRBJ2-1; 10 nucleotides match TRBD2. Sequencing used whole blood. This clonotype was obtained from an adult who was a healthcare worker with PCR-confirmed SARS-CoV-2 infection or an uninfected control (not recorded which). CDR3 DNA: TGTGCCCGGGTGGCTAGCGGGGGAAGGGAGCAGTTCTTC. This translates into CARVASGGREQFF.